The 29 T cell receptor beta chains reported below all come from one sample, sequenced in a study of blood T cell repertoires in COVID-19. Repertoires were generated with immunoSEQ multiplex PCR, while TCRdb's copy carries only in-frame clones and drops some. The table includes some 380,000 clones, 88% detected once. The material sequenced was PBMCs or T cells enriched from blood (not recorded which). The receptors shown here come from a woman aged 40 to 50 with acute COVID-19.

The chain is built from TRBV15 and TRBJ2-1; 8 nucleotides match TRBD2. The V gene's germline CDR1 is LNHNV and CDR2 YYDKDF (reference sequence). The CDR3 loop spans 18 amino acids. Trimming at V came to 0 bases and at J to 3 bases, leaving 10 bases not matched to a gene. CDR3 DNA: TGTGCCACCAGCAGAGATTTGCTGGCGGGGGGCCTCTACAATGAGCAGTTCTTC. This codes for CATSRDLLAGGLYNEQFF.

In the case of this clone: The same CDR3 arises from other DNA sequences in this sample as well. This chain uses TRBV19 with TRBJ1-1, with D unclear. Germline loops: CDR1 LNHDA, CDR2 SQIVND (reference sequence). Trimming removed 7 bases at V and 1 base at J, with 10 bases between. This CDR3 spans 13 amino acids. CDR3 DNA: TGTGCCAGTAAGTTTAGAGGGAACACTGAAGCTTTCTTT. This encodes CASKFRGNTEAFF.

The chain uses TRBV2 and TRBJ1-5, with TRBD1 identical over 10 bases. The CDR3 loop spans 16 amino acids. Unmatched junction bases numbered 7, after V lost 8 bases and J lost 0 bases. Germline CDR1 and CDR2: SNHLY and FYNNEI. The CDR3 coding sequence is TGTGCCAGCCGCTCCGGGACAGGGGTTAGCAATCAGCCCCAGCATTTT. This translates into CASRSGTGVSNQPQHF.

The chain joins TRBV19 to TRBJ1-2; 8 bases are a match to TRBD1. Germline CDR1 and CDR2: LNHDA and SQIVND (reference sequence). Unmatched junction bases numbered 12, after V lost 5 bases and J lost 7 bases. The CDR3 loop spans 15 amino acids. CDR3 in amino acids: CASSAGQGVGSGYTF. The CDR3 bases are TGTGCCAGTAGTGCCGGACAGGGAGTGGGGAGTGGCTACACCTTC.

CDR3 sequence: CASSLLAELFF. DNA for the CDR3: TGTGCCAGCAGCCTCCTAGCGGAGCTGTTTTTT. V gene TRBV7-9 combines with J gene TRBJ2-2; D perhaps matches TRBD2 (5 bases). The V gene's germline CDR1 is SEHNR and CDR2 FQNEAQ (reference sequence). The ends were cut back, 5 bases at V and 10 bases at J, with 8 bases in the middle. The CDR3 consists of 11 residues.

This chain connects TRBV12-3 or TRBV12-4 to TRBJ1-1, with D unclear. V was pared by 3 bases and J by 7 bases, with 9 bases between. This CDR3 is built from 12 residues. This CDR3 is CASSFVGLEAFF. The CDR3 region has the DNA TGTGCCAGCAGTTTTGTGGGCCTTGAAGCTTTCTTT.

This chain joins TRBV11-2 and TRBJ2-7, with D hard to call. Germline lookup yields CDR1 SGHAT and CDR2 FQNNGV. The V gene lost 2 bases and the J gene lost 3 bases, with 8 bases spanning the gap. The CDR3 extends over 13 amino acids. CDR3 bases: TGTGCCAGCAGCTTATTCCCAGTCTACGAGCAGTACTTC. Its translation is CASSLFPVYEQYF.

CDR3 nucleotide sequence: TGCGCCAGCACTCTAAGGGGGGGCCGTGGCTACACCTTC. Translation gives CASTLRGGRGYTF. V and J are TRBV10-1 and TRBJ1-2; tentative D call: TRBD1 (6 bases). The V and J ends lost 7 bases and 7 bases respectively, with 16 bases between them. The CDR3 has 13 amino acids. Germline CDR1 WNHNN, CDR2 SYGVQD (reference sequence).

The V call is TRBV25-1, the J call TRBJ1-1; a weak D match, TRBD1 (5 bases). The V gene lost 8 bases and the J gene lost 5 bases, with 15 bases spanning the gap. In germline, CDR1 is MGHDK, CDR2 SYGVNS. The length of the CDR3 is 13 residues. The CDR3: CASQQARRTEAFF. The CDR3 DNA follows: TGTGCCAGCCAACAGGCCCGAAGGACTGAAGCTTTCTTT. The whole variable domain, remainder taken from reference TRBV25-1 and TRBJ1-1, is EADIYQTPRYLVIGTGKKITLECSQTMGHDKMYWYQQDPGMELHLIHYSYGVNSTEKGDLSSESTVSRIRTEHFPLTLESARPSHTSQYLCASQQARRTEAFFGQGTRLTVV.

The chain has TRBV19 and TRBJ2-4; perhaps TRBD2 as D (6 bases). Trimming pared 3 bases from V and 7 bases from J, leaving 19 bases between. Germline-derived CDR1 and CDR2 are LNHDA and SQIVND (reference sequence). CDR3 length: 16 residues. The CDR3 region is CASSIWRGENVNIQYF. CDR3 DNA sequence: TGTGCCAGTAGTATTTGGAGGGGCGAGAATGTCAACATTCAGTACTTC.

The V and J genes are TRBV27 and TRBJ2-3; D unclear. V lost 3 bases and J 3 bases, leaving 7 bases between the germline ends. CDR3 length equals 13 residues. Germline V gives CDR1 MNHEY, CDR2 SMNVEV (reference sequence). In DNA, the CDR3 is TGTGCCAGCAGTTTTTTCCCAACAGATACGCAGTATTTT. It specifies CASSFFPTDTQYF.

This chain links TRBV10-3 with TRBJ2-7; TRBD1 might be the D (6 bases). Germline CDR1 is ENHRY and CDR2 is SYGVKD. The CDR3 totals 14 residues. V was clipped by 4 bases and J by 1 base, with 11 bases between them. CDR3 in DNA: TGTGCCATCAGTGTTAAGGACAGTTCCTACGAGCAGTACTTC. Translated, it gives CAISVKDSSYEQYF.

This chain connects TRBV7-9 to TRBJ2-7; 7 bases are shared with TRBD2. After removal of 5 bases from V and 0 bases from J, the junction contained 4 bases not matched to a gene. The CDR3 contains 14 residues. The V gene's germline CDR1 is SEHNR and CDR2 FQNEAQ (reference sequence). The CDR3 is CASSITSDSYEQYF. CDR3 nucleotide sequence: TGTGCCAGCAGCATTACTAGCGACTCCTACGAGCAGTACTTC.

This chain uses TRBV11-2 with TRBJ2-7; D not resolved. Germline V lookup: CDR1 SGHAT, CDR2 FQNNGV. V dropped 1 base and J dropped 3 bases, with 7 bases sitting between them. The CDR3 runs to 13 residues. CDR3 in amino acids: CASSLGGGYEQYF. The CDR3 nucleotides are TGTGCCAGCAGCTTAGGTGGCGGCTACGAGCAGTACTTC.

A word on this clone: This same CDR3 is encoded by further DNA sequences in the sample. The chain is built from TRBV5-1 and TRBJ1-4; maybe TRBD1 (6 bases). This CDR3 has 15 amino acids. V was trimmed by 4 bases and J by 0 bases, leaving 10 bases between them. Germline V CDR1 and CDR2: SGHRS, YFSETQ. The CDR3 region is CASSLGAATNEKLFF. In DNA form, the CDR3 reads TGCGCCAGCAGCCTGGGGGCAGCAACTAATGAAAAACTGTTTTTT. Combining the CDR3 with reference TRBV5-1 and TRBJ1-4 gives the whole variable domain KAGVTQTPRYLIKTRGQQVTLSCSPISGHRSVSWYQQTPGQGLQFLFEYFSETQRNKGNFPGRFSGRQFSNSRSEMNVSTLELGDSALYLCASSLGAATNEKLFFGSGTQLSVL.

A few counts support this clone. The chain recombines TRBV27 with TRBJ2-7; D uncertain. V shed 4 bases and J shed 3 bases, with 13 bases lying between them. The CDR3 covers 14 residues. Germline loops: CDR1 MNHEY, CDR2 SMNVEV (reference sequence). CDR3 DNA sequence: TGTGCCAGCAGTTCAAAATTGAGGAACTACGAGCAGTACTTC. Its translation: CASSSKLRNYEQYF.

Details on this clone: Germline is not matched at one junction end, which may reflect a read error. The chain links TRBV5-6 to TRBJ2-1, with TRBD2 matching over 9 bases. The CDR3 runs 15 residues. CDR1 is SGHDT and CDR2 is YYEEEE in the germline V gene. The CDR3 loop reads CASSSGLASFNEQFF. DNA of the CDR3: TGTGCCAGCAGCTCGGGACTAGCATCCTTCAATGAGCAGTTCTTC.

The chain combines TRBV7-6 with TRBJ2-5, with TRBD2 matching 15 bases. Germline values: CDR1 SGHVS, CDR2 FNYEAQ. The CDR3 length is 16 residues. The junction had 5 bases not matched to a gene; V was cut back by 4 bases and J by 5 bases. The CDR3 loop is CASSSRTSGGVETQYF. DNA for the CDR3: TGTGCCAGCAGCTCTCGGACTAGCGGGGGGGTTGAGACCCAGTACTTC.

This chain links TRBV3-1 (or the pseudogene TRBV3-2) with TRBJ1-5, with 9 positions matching TRBD1. There are 14 residues in the CDR3. Germline V gene sequence: CDR1 LGHDT, CDR2 YNNKEL (reference sequence). Losses at the gene ends were 4 bases for V and 3 bases for J; bases not matched to a gene: 1. This CDR3 is CASSLQGANQPQHF. The DNA of the CDR3 is TGTGCCAGCAGCCTACAGGGGGCCAATCAGCCCCAGCATTTT.

This chain connects TRBV9 to TRBJ2-5; 7 bases agree with TRBD2. Germline values: CDR1 SGDLS, CDR2 YYNGEE. J lost 1 base, V lost 0 bases, and 3 bases had no gene match. The CDR3 is 15 residues long. The CDR3 reads CASSVVGGGQETQYF. The CDR3 nucleotides are TGTGCCAGCAGCGTAGTAGGCGGGGGCCAAGAGACCCAGTACTTC.

The chain recombines TRBV7-8 with TRBJ2-2; D is perhaps TRBD1 (5 bases). V was pared by 5 bases and J by 2 bases, with 9 bases between. Germline loops: CDR1 SGHVS, CDR2 FQNEAQ. The CDR3 length is 14 residues. DNA for the CDR3: TGTGCCAGCAGCACCCGGACAAACACCGGGGAGCTGTTTTTT. Translation: CASSTRTNTGELFF.

The chain links TRBV2 to TRBJ2-1; 9 nucleotides match TRBD2. Trimming cost V 6 bases and J 4 bases; bases outside gene matches: 7. The germline V gene has CDR1 SNHLY and CDR2 FYNNEI. CDR3 size: 15 residues. CDR3 nucleotide sequence: TGTGCCAGCAGGAAAGAGGCGGGGGGGTACAATGAGCAGTTCTTC. This translates into CASRKEAGGYNEQFF.

This clone has just a few counts. The chain recombines TRBV10-2 with TRBJ1-5; perhaps TRBD1 as D (5 bases). This CDR3 has 14 residues. The germline V and J ends were trimmed by 8 bases and 6 bases, with 17 bases remaining between them. Germline V gene lookup returns CDR1 WSHSY and CDR2 SAAADI. In DNA form, the CDR3 reads TGCGCCAGCGGGGCGGGAGGCTTTGGTCAGCCCCAGCATTTT. As protein: CASGAGGFGQPQHF.

The chain is built from TRBV14 and TRBJ2-7, with 9 nucleotides matching TRBD1. CDR3 length: 16 amino acids. Germline trimming cut 1 base from V and 3 bases from J; bases unmatched to any gene: 7. In germline, CDR1 is SGHDN, CDR2 FVKESK. CDR3 sequence: CASSQGPGTGSYEQYF. As DNA, the CDR3 is TGTGCCAGCAGCCAAGGCCCCGGGACAGGGAGCTACGAGCAGTACTTC.

The rearrangement joins TRBV5-1 to TRBJ2-4, with 12 bases that match TRBD1. CDR3 length equals 14 residues. The junction had 4 bases not matched to a gene; V was cut back by 5 bases and J by 7 bases. CDR1 and CDR2 (germline): SGHRS, YFSETQ. CDR3 sequence: CASSPGTGGNIQYF. The CDR3 DNA reads TGCGCCAGCAGTCCCGGGACAGGGGGCAACATTCAGTACTTC.

Notes on this clone: This specimen includes other DNA sequences encoding the same CDR3. V and J are TRBV18 and TRBJ1-5, with TRBD1 matching over 7 bases. Germline assignment: CDR1 KGHSH and CDR2 LQKENI. Trimming took 3 bases from V and 4 from J; bases not matched to a gene: 6. The CDR3 is made up of 15 amino acids. The CDR3 reads CASSPTGNRNQPQHF. CDR3 nucleotide sequence: TGTGCCAGCTCACCGACAGGGAATCGGAATCAGCCCCAGCATTTT.

The rearrangement joins TRBV23-1 to TRBJ2-7; 7 bases match TRBD1. TRBV23-1 is labeled an ORF, and its function is uncertain. Trimming at V came to 10 bases and at J to 4 bases, leaving 4 bases not matched to a gene. The CDR3 consists of 11 residues. CDR3 residues: CATIRGYEQYF. CDR3 in DNA: TGCGCCACTATCAGGGGGTACGAGCAGTACTTC.

A single count supports this clone. V and J are TRBV21-1 and TRBJ2-5; TRBD1 reflects the table's D call only, with no check against the DNA. TRBV21-1 is noted as a pseudogene. The CDR3 covers 16 residues. This chain's CDR3 is CASSTDRDNQEETQYF. The CDR3 nucleotides are TGTGCCAGCAGCACCGATAGGGACAACCAAGAAGAGACCCAGTACTTC.

This chain uses TRBV11-2 with TRBJ2-3, with 10 bases fitting TRBD2. The CDR3 totals 15 residues. Germline V gives CDR1 SGHAT, CDR2 FQNNGV. The junction had 4 bases not matched to a gene; V was cut back by 5 bases and J by 2 bases. Here the CDR3 reads CASSVLAGLTDTQYF. The CDR3 DNA is TGTGCCAGCAGCGTACTAGCGGGGCTCACAGATACGCAGTATTTT.